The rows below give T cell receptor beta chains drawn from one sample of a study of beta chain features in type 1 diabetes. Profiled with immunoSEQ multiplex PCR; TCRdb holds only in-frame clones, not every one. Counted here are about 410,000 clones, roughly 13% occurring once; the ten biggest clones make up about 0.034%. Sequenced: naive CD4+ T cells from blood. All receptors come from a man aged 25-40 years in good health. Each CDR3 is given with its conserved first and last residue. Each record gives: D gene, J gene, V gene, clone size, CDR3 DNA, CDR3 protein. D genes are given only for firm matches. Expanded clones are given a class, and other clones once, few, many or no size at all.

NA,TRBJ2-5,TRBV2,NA,TGTGCCAGCAGGAGAAAAGAGACCCAGTACTTC,CASRRKETQYF
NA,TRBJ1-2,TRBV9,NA,TGTGCCAGCAGCGTAGCCCCGGGGACGATCTATGGCTACACCTTC,CASSVAPGTIYGYTF
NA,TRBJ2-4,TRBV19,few,TGTGCCAGTAGTATAATCGGCTCCAATATTCAGTACTTC,CASSIIGSNIQYF
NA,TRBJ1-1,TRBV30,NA,TGTGCCTGGAGTGGGAGGGATGAAGCTTTCTTT,CAWSGRDEAFF
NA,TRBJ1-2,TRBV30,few,TGTGCCTGGAGTCCGATAATCCGGCGGGGCCGAGCTGGCTATGGCTACACCTTC,CAWSPIIRRGRAGYGYTF
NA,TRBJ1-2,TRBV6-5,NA,TGTGCCAGCAGTTACTCGATCGGACTCTATGGCTACACCTTC,CASSYSIGLYGYTF
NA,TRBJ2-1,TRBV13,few,TGTGCCAGCAGTGAGTTCGACCGGACGCTATTCTTC,CASSEFDRTLFF
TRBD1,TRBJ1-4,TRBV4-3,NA,TGCGCCAGCAGCCAAGATCGGGCAGGGGGTCCCGTACGAGAAAAACTGTTTTTT,CASSQDRAGGPVREKLFF
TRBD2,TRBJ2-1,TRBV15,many,TGTGCCACCATTCTAGCGGGGGAAACACAGCAGTTCTTC,CATILAGETQQFF
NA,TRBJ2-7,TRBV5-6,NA,TGTGCCAGCAGCTTGGCCCCCGGGGGCGCGGTCTACGAGCAGTACTTC,CASSLAPGGAVYEQYF
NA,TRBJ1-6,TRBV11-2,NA,TGTGCCAGCAGCTTAGTACAGGGCTATAATTCACCCCTCCACTTT,CASSLVQGYNSPLHF
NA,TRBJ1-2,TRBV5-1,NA,TGCGCCAGCAGCCCACGAGTGGAGGACTATGGCTACACCTTC,CASSPRVEDYGYTF
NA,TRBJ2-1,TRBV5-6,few,TGTGCCAGCAGCTTGCGTGTCGGGGTCGACTCCTACAATGAGCAGTTCTTC,CASSLRVGVDSYNEQFF
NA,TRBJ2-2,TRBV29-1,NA,TGCAGCGTTGCGGGGTCGTACACCGGGGAGCTGTTTTTT,CSVAGSYTGELFF
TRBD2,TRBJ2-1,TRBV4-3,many,TGCGCCAGCAGCCAGCAACTAGCGGGAGATGAGCAGTTCTTC,CASSQQLAGDEQFF
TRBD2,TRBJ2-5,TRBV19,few,TGTGCCAGTAGTATCGCTGGACTAGCACAAGAGACCCAGTACTTC,CASSIAGLAQETQYF
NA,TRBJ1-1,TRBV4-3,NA,TGCGCCAGCAGCCAAGAGAGTAGGAACACTGAAGCTTTCTTT,CASSQESRNTEAFF
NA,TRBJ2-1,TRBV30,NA,TGTGCCTGTACGGCCTTGGGGCGGGGATATTCGGGTGAGCAGTTCTTC,CACTALGRGYSGEQFF
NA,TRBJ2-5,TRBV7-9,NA,TGTGCCAGCAGCTTAGCGCATGGACCGGAGACCCAGTACTTC,CASSLAHGPETQYF
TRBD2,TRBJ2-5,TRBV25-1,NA,TGTGCCAGCAGTGACCGGACTAGCGGGGAAGAGACCCAGTACTTC,CASSDRTSGEETQYF
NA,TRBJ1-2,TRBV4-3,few,TGCGCCAGCAGCCAAGCCTCCCGGGGGGGTGGCTACACCTTC,CASSQASRGGGYTF
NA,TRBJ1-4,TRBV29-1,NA,TGCAGCGTTGAAGACCCGACTCCGGGAAAACTGTTTTTT,CSVEDPTPGKLFF
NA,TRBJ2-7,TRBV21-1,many,TGTGCCAGCAGCAAAGCCTACAGCAACTACGAGCAGTACTTC,CASSKAYSNYEQYF
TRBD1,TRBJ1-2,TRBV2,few,TGTGCCAGCAGTGGTATCAGGGGGCCCGACGGCTACACCTTC,CASSGIRGPDGYTF
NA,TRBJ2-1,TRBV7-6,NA,TGTGCCAGCAGCTTAGCGCGGCGGGATGAGCAGTTCTTC,CASSLARRDEQFF
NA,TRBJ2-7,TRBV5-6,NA,TGTGCCAGCAGCTTGATCCAGGGCCTCTACGAGCAGTACTTC,CASSLIQGLYEQYF
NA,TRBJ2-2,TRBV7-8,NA,TGTGCCAGCAGCCGAGGGACGGGAGTCTCCGGGGAGCTGTTTTTT,CASSRGTGVSGELFF
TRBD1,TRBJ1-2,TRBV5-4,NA,TGTGCCAGCAGCGTCGGACAGGGGAAATATGGCTACACCTTC,CASSVGQGKYGYTF
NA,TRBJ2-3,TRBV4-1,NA,TGCGCCAGCAGCCACCCCGGACTCGCTACGCAGTATTTT,CASSHPGLATQYF
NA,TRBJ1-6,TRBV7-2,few,TGTGCCAGCAGCTTAGGGTCAAATTCACCCCTCCACTTT,CASSLGSNSPLHF
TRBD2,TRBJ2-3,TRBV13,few,TGTGCCAGCAGCCATAGCGGGAGGACAGATACGCAGTATTTT,CASSHSGRTDTQYF
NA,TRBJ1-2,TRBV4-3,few,TGCGCCAGCAGCCAAGATATCCTTTCACCGACTTATGACTATGGCTACACCTTC,CASSQDILSPTYDYGYTF
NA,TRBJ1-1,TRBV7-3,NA,TGTGCCAGCAGTTATAAGAGAGGAACTGAAGCTTTCTTT,CASSYKRGTEAFF
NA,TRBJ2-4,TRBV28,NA,TGTGCCAGCAGTTGGGGGCAAAGTGTAATCAACATTCAGTACTTC,CASSWGQSVINIQYF
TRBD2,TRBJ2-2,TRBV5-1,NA,TGCGCCAGCAGCTTGGAACTAGCGGGAGGGACCGGGGAGCTGTTTTTT,CASSLELAGGTGELFF
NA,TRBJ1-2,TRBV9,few,TGTGCCAGCAGCCCCCCCGGGCAGACCTATGGCTACACCTTC,CASSPPGQTYGYTF
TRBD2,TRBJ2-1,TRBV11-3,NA,TGTGCCAGCAGCTTAATTGGGACTAGCGACTACAATGAGCAGTTCTTC,CASSLIGTSDYNEQFF
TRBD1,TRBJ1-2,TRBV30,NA,TGTGCCTGGAGGGAGGGACAGAACTATGGCTACACCTTC,CAWREGQNYGYTF
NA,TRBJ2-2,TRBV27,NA,TGTGCCAGCAGTTGGAGCCCCAACACCGGGGAGCTGTTTTTT,CASSWSPNTGELFF
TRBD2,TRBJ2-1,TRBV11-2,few,TGTGCCAGCAGCCCCCGGGGGGCCTACAATGAGCAGTTCTTC,CASSPRGAYNEQFF
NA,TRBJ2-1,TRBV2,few,TGTGCCAGCAGTGGAGGTCAGATCAATGAGCAGTTCTTC,CASSGGQINEQFF
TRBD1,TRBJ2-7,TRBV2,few,TGTGCCAGCAGTGGGGGGACCGGACAGGGTGGACGGCAGTACTTC,CASSGGTGQGGRQYF
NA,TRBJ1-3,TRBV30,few,TGTGCCTGGACCCCCGGGTCTGGAAACACCATATATTTT,CAWTPGSGNTIYF
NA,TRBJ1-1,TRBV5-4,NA,TGTGCCAGCAGCAACCGACACAGGGAGAGCACTGAAGCTTTCTTT,CASSNRHRESTEAFF
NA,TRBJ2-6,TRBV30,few,TGTGCCCGGGCAACCAGGGGAGGTGGGGCCAACGTCCTGACTTTC,CARATRGGGANVLTF
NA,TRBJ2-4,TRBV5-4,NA,TGTGCCAGCAGCTTGATGGTCGGAGCCAAAAACATTCAGTACTTC,CASSLMVGAKNIQYF